The entry below gives a single T cell receptor beta chain sequence along with its context. These data originate in a study of T cell responses to AZD1222 COVID-19 vaccine. Produced via immunoSEQ multiplex PCR; TCRdb's table is partial and in-frame only. Here the sample spans about 47,000 clones, roughly three quarters being singletons. The V and J ends lost 4 bases and 7 bases respectively, with 8 bases between them. CDR3 length equals 13 residues. The germline CDR1 and CDR2 sequences are MNHEY and SVGAGI. The receptor was derived from an adult in good health. Material: peripheral blood, obtained on day 0 of MenACWY control vaccination. The chain is built from TRBV6-5 and TRBJ1-6, with D tentatively TRBD1 (6 bases). This chain's CDR3 is CASSFQGNSPLHF. CDR3 sequence (DNA): TGTGCCAGCAGTTTCCAGGGGAATTCACCCCTCCACTTT.